The 19 T cell receptor beta chains below all came from one sample that was sequenced in a study of CD8+CD57+ T cells in acquired aplastic anemia. Researchers used genomic DNA as the template to profile TCR beta VDJ and CDR3. From the reads, TCRdb called clonotypes with MiXCR, one entry per CDR3 protein. The repertoire consists of over 150,000 distinct CDR3 sequences, with over 55% occurring once and the leading ten covering 45% to 60%. It was patients with CD8+CD57+ cell expansion by flow cytometry who were chosen for sequencing. The specimen was sorted CD4+, CD8+, or CD8+CD57+ T cells (not recorded which) from PBMCs. The receptors were sampled from a human donor with aplastic anemia.

This sequence joins TRBV7-3 and TRBJ2-1; the D is unclear. The CDR3 sequence is 15 residues long. The V gene's germline CDR1 is SGHTA and CDR2 FQGTGA. Trimming cost V 1 base and J 4 bases, with 11 bases left between them. CDR3 loop: CASSLIRVTYNEQFF. CDR3 sequence (DNA): TGTGCCAGCAGCTTAATACGGGTAACATACAATGAGCAGTTCTTC.

V and J are TRBV20-1 and TRBJ2-1, with 11 positions matching TRBD1. The CDR3 is 14 amino acids. Germline V gene data show CDR1 as DFQATT and CDR2 as SNEGSKA (reference sequence). The CDR3 sequence is CSEVPGQGGGEQFF. The CDR3 bases are TGCAGCGAAGTACCGGGACAGGGGGGCGGTGAGCAGTTCTTC.

This chain uses TRBV5-1 with TRBJ2-5; D gene unclear. V gave up 4 bases and J gave up 5 bases, with 12 bases separating them. CDR3 length: 13 amino acids. Germline-derived CDR1 and CDR2 are SGHRS and YFSETQ. The CDR3 sequence is CASSGRSWETQYF. The CDR3 coding sequence is TGCGCCAGCAGCGGTAGGAGTTGGGAGACCCAGTACTTC.

The V and J genes are TRBV10-3 and TRBJ2-6, with 11 bases identical to TRBD2. The ends lost 8 bases at V and 1 base at J; junction bases unmatched: 4. CDR1 ENHRY and CDR2 SYGVKD come from the germline V gene. The CDR3 spans 16 residues. The chain's CDR3 is CAIAGTSGSGANVLTF. CDR3 in DNA: TGTGCCATCGCCGGGACTAGCGGTTCTGGGGCCAACGTCCTGACTTTC.

This chain links TRBV19 with TRBJ1-5; D unclear. This CDR3 has 13 residues. Trimming removed 3 bases at V and 10 bases at J, with 13 bases between. Germline V gives CDR1 LNHDA, CDR2 SQIVND (reference sequence). CDR3 DNA: TGTGCCAGTAGTATGACCGGTCCAAATCCCCAGCATTTT. Its translation is CASSMTGPNPQHF. The full variable domain, completed using reference TRBV19 and TRBJ1-5, is DGGITQSPKYLFRKEGQNVTLSCEQNLNHDAMYWYRQDPGQGLRLIYYSQIVNDFQKGDIAEGYSVSREKKESFPLTVTSAQKNPTAFYLCASSMTGPNPQHFGDGTRLSIL.

The rearrangement uses TRBV19 and TRBJ1-2; 8 bases are shared with TRBD1. The germline V gene has CDR1 LNHDA and CDR2 SQIVND (reference sequence). The CDR3 has 16 amino acids. V lost 5 bases to trimming and J lost 8 bases; unmatched junction nucleotides: 16. The CDR3 sequence: CASSSGQGGPRRGYTF. For the CDR3, the DNA is TGTGCCAGTAGTTCTGGACAGGGAGGACCTAGGCGGGGCTACACCTTC.

The chain joins TRBV7-8 to TRBJ2-2; a possible D gene is TRBD1 (5 bases). CDR3 length: 16 amino acids. Germline CDR1 reads SGHVS; CDR2 reads FQNEAQ. V was trimmed by 3 bases and J by 4 bases, leaving 15 bases between them. The CDR3 is CASSFRVQGSTGELFF. The CDR3 nucleotides are TGTGCCAGCAGCTTTCGAGTCCAGGGTAGCACCGGGGAGCTGTTTTTT. Based on the CDR3 plus reference TRBV7-8 and TRBJ2-2, the full variable domain is GAGVSQSPRYKVAKRGQDVALRCDPISGHVSLFWYQQALGQGPEFLTYFQNEAQLDKSGLPSDRFFAERPEGSVSTLKIQRTQQEDSAVYLCASSFRVQGSTGELFFGEGSRLTVL.

This clonotype was observed once. The chain links TRBV20-1 to TRBJ2-1; the D gene could be TRBD1 or TRBD2 (6 bases each). The CDR3 runs to 14 residues. In germline, CDR1 is DFQATT, CDR2 SNEGSKA (reference sequence). V lost 0 bases and J lost 9, with 15 bases in between. CDR3 nucleotide sequence: TGCAGTGCTAGAGATCCCCGGGGGACACGTGAGCAGTTCTTC. It encodes CSARDPRGTREQFF.

The rearrangement joins TRBV9 to TRBJ1-1, with D unresolved. This CDR3 region has 11 residues. Trimming took off 5 bases at V and 11 bases at J, with 13 bases between the two ends. Germline assignment: CDR1 SGDLS and CDR2 YYNGEE. DNA of the CDR3: TGTGCCAGCAGGGGTTTCCTGGAGGCTTTCTTT. This gives the protein CASRGFLEAFF.

This clonotype was observed a few times. The chain links TRBV6-5 to TRBJ1-1, with D unresolved. This CDR3 contains 13 residues. V was clipped by 5 bases and J by 1 base, with 8 bases between them. Germline CDR1 is MNHEY and CDR2 is SVGAGI. The CDR3: CASSLSPNTEAFF. The DNA of the CDR3 is TGTGCCAGCAGTCTAAGCCCGAACACTGAAGCTTTCTTT.

This clonotype was recorded only once. J is TRBJ1-1 and V is TRBV20-1; D possibly corresponds to TRBD1 (6 bases). The CDR3 has 13 residues. CDR1 and CDR2 from the germline V gene are DFQATT and SNEGSKA (reference sequence). Deletions cut 6 bases from V and 1 base from J, with 12 bases between. The CDR3 nucleotides read TGCAGTGCCGCCGGACAGACGAACACTGAAGCTTTCTTT. Its translation is CSAAGQTNTEAFF.

The CDR3 sequence is CASSGSLAGPYEQYF. CDR3 bases: TGTGCCAGCAGTGGGTCGTTAGCGGGACCCTACGAGCAGTACTTC. V usage is TRBV2 and J usage is TRBJ2-7, with TRBD2 identical over 8 bases. The CDR3 spans 15 residues. Per germline, CDR1 SNHLY and CDR2 FYNNEI. V was clipped by 4 bases and J by 2 bases; unmatched bases: 7.

This clonotype was seen a single time. The J gene is TRBJ1-1, the V gene TRBV19; D unresolved. This CDR3 has 12 residues. V shed 3 bases and J shed 1 base, with 3 bases lying between them. Germline V lookup: CDR1 LNHDA, CDR2 SQIVND (reference sequence). The CDR3 region has the DNA TGTGCCAGTAGTATGGGGAACACTGAAGCTTTCTTT. This encodes CASSMGNTEAFF.

This clonotype showed up just a few times. V is TRBV7-8 and J is TRBJ1-5; D might be TRBD1 (5 bases). The CDR3 covers 16 residues. V dropped 3 bases and J dropped 6 bases, with 18 bases sitting between them. Germline values: CDR1 SGHVS, CDR2 FQNEAQ. DNA of the CDR3: TGTGCCAGCAGCTTCCCAACAGGTGAAGGTGGTCAGCCCCAGCATTTT. Its protein is CASSFPTGEGGQPQHF.

The V gene is TRBV19, the J gene TRBJ1-2; D remains unclear. The V gene's germline CDR1 is LNHDA and CDR2 SQIVND (reference sequence). The V gene lost 7 bases and the J gene lost 8 bases, with 11 bases spanning the gap. This CDR3 has 11 amino acids. The CDR3 sequence is CASTAGVGYTF. For the CDR3, the DNA is TGTGCCAGTACGGCCGGGGTCGGCTACACCTTC.

CDR3 DNA: TGTGCCAGCAGTGGTGGCTCAACAGTCACAGGGGGCTACACCTTC. Its translation: CASSGGSTVTGGYTF. V and J are TRBV25-1 and TRBJ1-2, with D possibly TRBD1 on 6 matching bases. CDR3 length: 15 amino acids. Trimming removed 4 bases at V and 8 bases at J, with 20 bases between. Germline CDR1 MGHDK, CDR2 SYGVNS.

The chain is built from TRBV12-3 or TRBV12-4 and TRBJ2-1, with TRBD2 matching over 7 bases. This CDR3 comprises 13 residues. V was clipped by 1 base and J by 12 bases; unmatched bases: 6. CDR3 region: CASSLVLAAGQFF. CDR3 DNA sequence: TGTGCCAGCAGTTTAGTCCTAGCGGCCGGGCAGTTCTTC.

The chain carries TRBV20-1 and TRBJ2-2; D possibly uses TRBD1 or TRBD2 (6 bases each). The CDR3 consists of 14 residues. V gave up 0 bases and J gave up 8 bases, with 13 bases separating them. Germline loops: CDR1 DFQATT, CDR2 SNEGSKA (reference sequence). The CDR3 region has the DNA TGCAGTGCTAGAGATCAAGGGGGGTGGGGGGAGCTGTTTTTT. This sequence encodes CSARDQGGWGELFF.

This clonotype was counted ten times or more. The chain is built from TRBV11-2 and TRBJ2-7; 10 nucleotides line up with TRBD2. This CDR3 is built from 16 residues. Losses at the gene ends were 0 bases for V and 2 bases for J; bases not matched to a gene: 4. From germline, CDR1 is SGHAT and CDR2 FQNNGV. The CDR3 bases are TGTGCCAGCAGCTTAGAAGGACTAGCGGCCACCTACGAGCAGTACTTC. This gives the protein CASSLEGLAATYEQYF.